These 5 T cell receptor beta chains were sequenced from one sample in a study of blood T cell repertoires in COVID-19. Data came from immunoSEQ multiplex PCR; TCRdb stores just in-frame clones and leaves some out. The sample has about 150,000 clones; around 80% are singletons. Material for sequencing was PBMCs or T cells enriched from blood (not recorded which). These receptor sequences come from a woman aged 50 to 65 who had recovered from COVID-19.

This rearrangement joins TRBV2 to TRBJ1-5, with D possibly TRBD1 on 5 matching bases. Germline V CDR1 and CDR2: SNHLY, FYNNEI. The CDR3 covers 14 residues. Trimming left V 3 bases short and J 5 bases short, with 11 bases between. CDR3 loop: CASSESQGYQPQHF. The CDR3 nucleotides are TGTGCCAGCAGTGAGTCGCAGGGTTATCAGCCCCAGCATTTT.

In its sample, this clone was seen once. V is TRBV28 and J is TRBJ1-2; D possibly corresponds to TRBD1 (5 bases). Germline lookup yields CDR1 MDHEN and CDR2 SYDVKM. The CDR3 has 18 amino acids. The germline V and J ends were trimmed by 1 base and 3 bases, with 21 bases remaining between them. CDR3 sequence: CASSLFEGRGRAHYGYTF. The CDR3 DNA follows: TGTGCCAGCAGTTTATTTGAGGGGAGGGGCAGGGCGCACTATGGCTACACCTTC.

This sequence joins TRBV7-2 and TRBJ2-1; perhaps TRBD2 as D (6 bases). Trimming left V 10 bases short and J 3 bases short, with 19 bases between. Germline V lookup: CDR1 SGHTA, CDR2 FQGNSA. The CDR3 has 15 residues. As DNA, the CDR3 is TGTGCCACGGCCCCGGCGGGGATCCTCTACAATGAGCAGTTCTTC. It yields the protein CATAPAGILYNEQFF. Full variable domain (rest looked up from reference TRBV7-2 and TRBJ2-1): GAGVSQSPSNKVTEKGKDVELRCDPISGHTALYWYRQSLGQGLEFLIYFQGNSAPDKSGLPSDRFSAERTGGSVSTLTIQRTQQEDSAVYLCATAPAGILYNEQFFGPGTRLTVL.

The chain couples TRBV30 to TRBJ1-1; maybe TRBD1 (6 bases). Germline V gene sequence: CDR1 GTSNPN, CDR2 SVGIG (reference sequence). Trimming removed 5 bases at V and 11 bases at J, with 21 bases between. This CDR3 has 13 amino acids. The DNA for the CDR3 is TGTGCCTGGCGTGCGGGGGGCATCCGCGTGGCTTTCTTT. It specifies CAWRAGGIRVAFF.

This chain connects TRBV18 to TRBJ1-1; TRBD1 agrees at 8 bases. Trimming removed 3 bases from V and 2 bases from J; junction bases left unmatched: 5. There are 15 residues in the CDR3. Germline V gene lookup returns CDR1 KGHSH and CDR2 LQKENI. CDR3 residues: CASSPFDRGNTEAFF. The CDR3 DNA reads as TGTGCCAGCTCACCGTTCGACAGGGGCAACACTGAAGCTTTCTTT.